The present T cell receptor (beta chain) was sequenced within a study of blood T cell repertoires in COVID-19. On the study more broadly: Sites across the United States, Italy and Spain contributed samples from acute and convalescent COVID-19. PBMCs, B-cell-depleted T cells, or T cells were the source of the cDNA or gDNA that made up the material.

This CDR3 has 16 residues. The trim removed 7 bases at V and 2 bases at J, leaving 13 bases unmatched. The germline V gene has CDR1 MGHDK and CDR2 SYGVNS. Original processing notes: Amplified reference gene primers provided the basis for estimating nucleated cell counts. Here immunoSEQ multiplex PCR was the method, and the copy in TCRdb shows in-frame clones only, minus some. V, J and clone size were drawn from that table, and D and trimming were deduced from the DNA. The sample includes about 290,000 clones, 85% seen only once; the top ten take 4.1%. The specimen sequenced was peripheral blood. The chain joins TRBV25-1 to TRBJ2-5; TRBD2 agrees at 7 bases. This clonotype originated in a woman aged 50 to 65 with active or convalescent COVID-19. The DNA for the CDR3 is TGTGCCAGCAAGGGGAAGCGAGCGGGGTGGCAAGAGACCCAGTACTTC. Translating it yields CASKGKRAGWQETQYF.